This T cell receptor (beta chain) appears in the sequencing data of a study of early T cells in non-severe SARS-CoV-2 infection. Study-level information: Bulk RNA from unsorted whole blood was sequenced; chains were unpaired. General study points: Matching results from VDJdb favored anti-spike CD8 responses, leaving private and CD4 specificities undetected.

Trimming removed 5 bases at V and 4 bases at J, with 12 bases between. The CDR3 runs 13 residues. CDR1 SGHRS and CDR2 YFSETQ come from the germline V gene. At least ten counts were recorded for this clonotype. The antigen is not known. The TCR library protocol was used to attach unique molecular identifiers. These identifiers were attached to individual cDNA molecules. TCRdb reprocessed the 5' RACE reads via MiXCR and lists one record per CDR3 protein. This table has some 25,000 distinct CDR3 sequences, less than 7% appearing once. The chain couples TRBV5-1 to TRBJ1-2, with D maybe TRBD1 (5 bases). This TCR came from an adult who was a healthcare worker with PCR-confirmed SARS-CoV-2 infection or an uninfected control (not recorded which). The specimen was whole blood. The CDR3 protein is CASSWGESYGYTF. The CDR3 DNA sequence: TGCGCCAGCAGTTGGGGGGAGAGCTATGGCTACACCTTC.